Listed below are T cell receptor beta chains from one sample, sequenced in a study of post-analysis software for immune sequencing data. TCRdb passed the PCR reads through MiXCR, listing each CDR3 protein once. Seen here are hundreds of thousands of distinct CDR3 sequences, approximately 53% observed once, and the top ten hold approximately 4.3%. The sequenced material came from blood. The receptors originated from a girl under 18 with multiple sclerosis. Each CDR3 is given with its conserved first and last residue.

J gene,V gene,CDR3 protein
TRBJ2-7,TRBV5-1,CASSTFGTENEQYF
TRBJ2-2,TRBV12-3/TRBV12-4,CASRSTGVNTGELFF
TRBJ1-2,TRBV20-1,CSASARTGLDGYTF
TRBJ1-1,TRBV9,CASSPRTGEFKAFF
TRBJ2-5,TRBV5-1,CASSLYLGGGQETQYF
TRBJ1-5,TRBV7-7,CASSSGTDQPQHF
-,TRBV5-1,CASSLDGQETTQYF
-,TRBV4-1,CASSQVRDEQYF
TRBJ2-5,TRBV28,CASRPTSGWLQETQYF
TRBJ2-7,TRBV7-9,CASSPTTGGGSYEQYF
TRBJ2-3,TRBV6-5,CASSYLAGASTDTQYF
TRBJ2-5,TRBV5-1,CASSLGGTNQETQYF
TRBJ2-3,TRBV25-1,CASSTSGGRTDTQYF
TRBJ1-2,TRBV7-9,CASSPGMLGGYTF
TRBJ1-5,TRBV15,CATSRDRRGWGQPQHF
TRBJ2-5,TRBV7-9,CASSGYRYQETQYF
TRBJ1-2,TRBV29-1,CSVDTEASNYGYTF
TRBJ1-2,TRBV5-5,CATGTGGLPLVGGYTF
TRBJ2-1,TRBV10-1,CASSGGAYDEQFF
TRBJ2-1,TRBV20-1,CSARVLAGGSYNEQFF
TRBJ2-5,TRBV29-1,CSVKDKGQETQYF
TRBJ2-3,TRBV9,CASSVGLAGGDTQYF
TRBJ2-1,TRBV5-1,CASSWVGEQFF
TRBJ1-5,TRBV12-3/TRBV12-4,CASRTQGMNNQPQHF
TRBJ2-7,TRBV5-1,CASSTGLNPYEQYF
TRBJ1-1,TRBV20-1,CSATPGTGFTEAFF
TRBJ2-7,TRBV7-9,CASSWDSRSEQYF
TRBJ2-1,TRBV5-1,CASSLVAGGAYNEQFF
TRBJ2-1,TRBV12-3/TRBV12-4,CASMGGYNEQFF
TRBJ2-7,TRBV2,CASRDSRSYEQYF
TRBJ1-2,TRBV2,CASNNREGDGYTF
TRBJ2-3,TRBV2,CASSVLLRTDTQYF
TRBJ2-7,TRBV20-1,CSAVTGVVYEQYF
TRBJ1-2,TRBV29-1,CSESSTGYGYTF
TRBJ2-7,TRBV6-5,CASSYSGTGTNEQYF
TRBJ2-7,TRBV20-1,CSARRISYEQYF
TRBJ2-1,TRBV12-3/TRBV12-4,CASSFSGQRLYEQFF
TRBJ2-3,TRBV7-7,CASSPGTAHWTDTQYF
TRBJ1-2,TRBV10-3,CAISELARNYGYTF
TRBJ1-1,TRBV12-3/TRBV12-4,CASKTGQLNTEAFF
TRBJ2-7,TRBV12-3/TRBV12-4,CASSLRADRTTYEQYF
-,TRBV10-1,CASSGGQGNEQYF
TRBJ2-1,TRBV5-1,CASSSAPSGGGNEQFF
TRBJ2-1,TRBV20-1,CSARDPGQGNNEQFF
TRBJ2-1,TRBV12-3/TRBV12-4,CASGYPHSGNEQFF
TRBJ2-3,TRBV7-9,CASSRLAGRTDTQYF
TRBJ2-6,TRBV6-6,CASSYPQGVWANVLTF
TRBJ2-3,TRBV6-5,CASSSTADTQCF
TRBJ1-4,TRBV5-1,CASSKGPWANEKLFF
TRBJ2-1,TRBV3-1,CASSPSRSSYNEQFF
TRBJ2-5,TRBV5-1,CASSLFALGGGLQETQYF
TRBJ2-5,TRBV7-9,CASSLFGIETQYF